The 22 T cell receptor beta chains below were found in one sample sequenced in a study of cytomegalovirus exposure and HLA in healthy donors. A multiplex PCR was run with 60 Vbeta primers and 13 Jbeta primers. Profiled with immunoSEQ multiplex PCR; TCRdb holds only in-frame clones, not every one. The repertoire holds under 150,000 clones, approximately 75% seen once, with under 7% in the top ten. The sample was PBMCs. The receptors shown here come from a woman aged 40 to 50 in good health and CMV-seropositive.

This chain links TRBV5-1 with TRBJ1-1, with 10 bases that match TRBD1. This CDR3 region has 16 residues. With V trimmed by 0 bases and J by 6 bases, 8 bases remained unmatched. Germline CDR1 and CDR2: SGHRS and YFSETQ. The CDR3, as DNA: TGCGCCAGCAGCTTGGGGGACAGGGGCTATATTGCTGAAGCTTTCTTT. Protein product: CASSLGDRGYIAEAFF.

This clone has a handful of counts. The chain carries TRBV7-8 and TRBJ1-2, with 12 bases fitting TRBD1. The germline V gene encodes CDR1 SGHVS and CDR2 FQNEAQ. Unmatched junction bases numbered 8, after V lost 5 bases and J lost 4 bases. The CDR3 sequence is 16 residues long. The CDR3 DNA reads TGTGCCAGCAGCCTAGGGACAGGGGGCAGGGTCTATGGCTACACCTTC. Translation: CASSLGTGGRVYGYTF. The whole variable domain, filled in from reference TRBV7-8 and TRBJ1-2, reads GAGVSQSPRYKVAKRGQDVALRCDPISGHVSLFWYQQALGQGPEFLTYFQNEAQLDKSGLPSDRFFAERPEGSVSTLKIQRTQQEDSAVYLCASSLGTGGRVYGYTFGSGTRLTVV.

CDR3 protein: CAIRRDINQPQHF. CDR3 nucleotides: TGTGCCATCAGAAGGGACATCAATCAGCCCCAGCATTTT. The genes are TRBV10-3 and TRBJ1-5; tentative D call: TRBD1 (6 bases). This CDR3 is built from 13 residues. From germline, CDR1 is ENHRY and CDR2 SYGVKD. The V and J ends lost 6 bases and 3 bases respectively, with 9 bases between them.

V usage is TRBV9 and J usage is TRBJ2-5; 7 bases match TRBD1. The CDR3 has 14 residues. J gave up 5 bases and V 4 bases, and 8 bases lay outside the gene matches. CDR1 is SGDLS, CDR2 YYNGEE, per germline. In DNA form, the CDR3 reads TGTGCCAGCAGCACGCCGACAGGGATGGAGACCCAGTACTTC. It encodes CASSTPTGMETQYF.

The rearrangement joins TRBV7-8 to TRBJ2-4; 7 bases agree with TRBD1. The V segment lost 5 bases and the J segment 5 bases; nucleotides outside the gene matches: 9. CDR1 is SGHVS and CDR2 is FQNEAQ in the germline V gene. The CDR3 is 15 amino acids. CDR3 nucleotides: TGTGCCAGCAGCCTACGGACCGGGACAGAAAACATTCAGTACTTC. Translating gives CASSLRTGTENIQYF. Complete variable domain (other parts from reference TRBV7-8 and TRBJ2-4): GAGVSQSPRYKVAKRGQDVALRCDPISGHVSLFWYQQALGQGPEFLTYFQNEAQLDKSGLPSDRFFAERPEGSVSTLKIQRTQQEDSAVYLCASSLRTGTENIQYFGAGTRLSVL.

In regard to this clone: The junction and the germline gene differ at one end; a read error may be behind it. CDR3 protein: CASSEDRRTF. The CDR3 bases are TGTGCCAGCAGTGAAGATCGGAGGACCTTC. The chain recombines TRBV6-1 with TRBJ2-7; possible D gene TRBD2, 5 bases. This CDR3 is 10 amino acids long. Germline V gene sequence: CDR1 MNHNS, CDR2 SASEGT.

The chain uses TRBV29-1 and TRBJ2-7; D is unclear. V was shortened by 5 bases and J by 0 bases, with 11 bases between the two germline ends. Germline values: CDR1 SQVTM, CDR2 ANQGSEA. The CDR3 sequence is 13 residues long. The DNA for the CDR3 is TGCAGCGTTAGCAGGCTAAGCTCCTACGAGCAGTACTTC. Translated, it gives CSVSRLSSYEQYF.

The genes are TRBV25-1 and TRBJ2-1; 7 bases are shared with TRBD2. The germline CDR1 and CDR2 sequences are MGHDK and SYGVNS. The CDR3 consists of 13 residues. V trimming: 1 base; J trimming: 9 bases; junction bases outside the gene matches: 3. CDR3 bases: TGTGCCAGCAGTGAATTCGGGGGGAGTGAGCAGTTCTTC. It is translated as CASSEFGGSEQFF.

This clone came up a few times. The V and J genes are TRBV29-1 and TRBJ1-2, with D perhaps matching TRBD1 (6 bases). Trimming removed 0 bases at V and 4 bases at J, with 24 bases between. Germline V gives CDR1 SQVTM, CDR2 ANQGSEA. The CDR3 covers 18 residues. CDR3 amino acids: CSVEDLILTGRGFYGYTF. The CDR3 coding sequence is TGCAGCGTTGAAGATCTTATCCTTACAGGGAGGGGGTTCTATGGCTACACCTTC.

V is TRBV7-8 and J is TRBJ2-2; D possibly corresponds to TRBD1 (6 bases). Trimming removed 1 base at V and 1 base at J, with 10 bases between. The length of the CDR3 is 16 residues. Germline CDR1 and CDR2: SGHVS and FQNEAQ. The CDR3 nucleotides read TGTGCCAGCAGCTTAGTTACAGGGTTGAACACCGGGGAGCTGTTTTTT. Translation gives CASSLVTGLNTGELFF.

The gene calls are TRBV4-1 and TRBJ2-5; D uncertain. Germline-derived CDR1 and CDR2 are MGHRA and YSYEKL. V lost 2 bases and J 4 bases, leaving 11 bases between the germline ends. The CDR3 runs to 14 residues. CDR3 nucleotides: TGCGCCAGCAGCCAACCTTACACCAGAGAGACCCAGTACTTC. The encoded protein is CASSQPYTRETQYF.

This rearrangement joins TRBV28 to TRBJ2-3; tentatively, D is TRBD2 (5 bases). The CDR3 runs to 15 residues. Per the germline V gene, CDR1 is MDHEN and CDR2 is SYDVKM. The V gene lost 5 bases and the J gene lost 0 bases, with 12 bases spanning the gap. CDR3 region: CASSGETISTDTQYF. The CDR3 DNA reads TGTGCCAGCAGTGGGGAGACTATAAGCACAGATACGCAGTATTTT.

The chain couples TRBV7-9 to TRBJ2-3; TRBD2 matches 7 bases. In germline, CDR1 is SEHNR, CDR2 FQNEAQ (reference sequence). CDR3 length: 15 residues. The ends lost 3 bases at V and 10 bases at J; junction bases unmatched: 13. CDR3 sequence reads: CASSFETSYRGAQYF. The CDR3 DNA reads as TGTGCCAGCAGCTTTGAGACTAGCTATAGAGGGGCGCAGTATTTT.

The chain is built from TRBV9 and TRBJ1-5; maybe TRBD1 (5 bases). Germline V gives CDR1 SGDLS, CDR2 YYNGEE. The germline V and J ends were trimmed by 0 bases and 1 base, with 8 bases remaining between them. The CDR3 length is 15 residues. CDR3 sequence: CASSVDGGSNQPQHF. The CDR3 nucleotides are TGTGCCAGCAGCGTAGACGGGGGGAGCAATCAGCCCCAGCATTTT.

This sequence joins TRBV18 and TRBJ1-1, with 8 bases matching TRBD1. The CDR3 has 13 residues. Germline V gene lookup returns CDR1 KGHSH and CDR2 LQKENI. The J segment lost 3 bases and the V segment lost 6 bases, leaving 3 bases of the junction unmatched. The CDR3 sequence is CASSRQGHTEAFF. The CDR3 nucleotides read TGTGCCAGCTCCCGACAGGGGCACACTGAAGCTTTCTTT.

The rearrangement uses TRBV25-1 and TRBJ2-7, with no clear D. Trimming removed 7 bases at V and 5 bases at J, with 9 bases between. Germline lookup yields CDR1 MGHDK and CDR2 SYGVNS. CDR3 length: 11 residues. The CDR3 coding sequence is TGTGCCAGCAACAGTCTCAACGAGCAGTACTTC. This gives the protein CASNSLNEQYF.

This clone was seen once. The CDR3 DNA sequence: TGTGCCAGCTCACCGGGACAGGGAACAGATACGCAGTATTTT. Translating it yields CASSPGQGTDTQYF. The rearrangement uses TRBV18 and TRBJ2-3; 9 positions agree with TRBD1. Germline loops: CDR1 KGHSH, CDR2 LQKENI. The CDR3 runs 14 residues. V was pared by 3 bases and J by 3 bases, with 1 base of the junction left unmatched.

A remark on this clone: Germline is not matched at one junction end, which may reflect a read error. CDR3 bases: TGTGCCAGCTCTCCACCAACCGGGACTAGCGGTTACAATGAGCAGTTCTTC. Translated: CASSPPTGTSGYNEQFF. The chain carries TRBV18 and TRBJ2-1; 11 bases line up with TRBD2. In germline, CDR1 is KGHSH, CDR2 LQKENI. CDR3 length: 17 residues.

The V call is TRBV29-1, the J call TRBJ2-7; perhaps TRBD2 as D (6 bases). V lost 6 bases, J lost 0 bases, and 18 bases lay in between. The CDR3 totals 15 residues. The germline gives CDR1 SQVTM, CDR2 ANQGSEA. CDR3 protein: CSVTHGGFSSYEQYF. The CDR3 bases are TGCAGCGTCACTCACGGGGGTTTTTCCTCCTACGAGCAGTACTTC.

This clone was observed a single time. The genes are TRBV11-3 and TRBJ2-7; 8 nucleotides agree with TRBD1. The length of the CDR3 is 15 residues. CDR1 is SGHNT, CDR2 YENEEA, per germline. V dropped 5 bases and J dropped 2; count of bases not matched to a gene: 8. The DNA for the CDR3 is TGTGCCAGCAGCCGAGGGGTGGGACAGGCCTACGAGCAGTACTTC. Translation gives CASSRGVGQAYEQYF.

The genes are TRBV9 and TRBJ2-7; 9 nucleotides match TRBD1. This CDR3 is built from 15 residues. Per the germline V gene, CDR1 is SGDLS and CDR2 is YYNGEE. J lost 6 bases, V lost 4 bases, and 11 bases had no gene match. The CDR3 here is CASSPGGTGLTEQYF. The CDR3 nucleotides are TGTGCCAGCAGCCCAGGAGGGACAGGGCTGACCGAGCAGTACTTC.

The rearrangement joins TRBV7-3 to TRBJ2-3; TRBD1 might be the D (5 bases). The CDR3 loop spans 16 amino acids. With 5 bases removed from V and 1 base from J, the gap between germline ends came to 16 bases. The germline V gene encodes CDR1 SGHTA and CDR2 FQGTGA. In DNA form, the CDR3 reads TGTGCCAGCAGCCAAGGGGCTCTCGCTGGCACAGATACGCAGTATTTT. Its translation is CASSQGALAGTDTQYF.